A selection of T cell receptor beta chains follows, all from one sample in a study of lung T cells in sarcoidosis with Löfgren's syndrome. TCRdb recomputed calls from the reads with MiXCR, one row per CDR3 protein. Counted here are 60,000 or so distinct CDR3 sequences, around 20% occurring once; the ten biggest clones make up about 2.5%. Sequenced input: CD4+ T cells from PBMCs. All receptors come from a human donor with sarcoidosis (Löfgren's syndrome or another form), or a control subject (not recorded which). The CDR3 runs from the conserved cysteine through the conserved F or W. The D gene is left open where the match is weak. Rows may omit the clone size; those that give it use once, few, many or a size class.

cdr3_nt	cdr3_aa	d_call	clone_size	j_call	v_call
TGCGCCAGCAGCTTTTCGGGGGGCTCCACCGGGGAGCTGTTTTTT	CASSFSGGSTGELFF	NA	few	TRBJ2-2	TRBV5-1
TGCGCCAGCAGCGTGACAGGGGCTGGAAACACCATATATTTT	CASSVTGAGNTIYF	TRBD1	NA	TRBJ1-3	TRBV5-1
TGTGCCAGTATAGGCCGGGACAGGGGAAATCAGCCCCAGCATTTT	CASIGRDRGNQPQHF	TRBD1	few	TRBJ1-5	TRBV19
TGCAGCGTTGTTGGATCTGGGTATGGCTACACCTTC	CSVVGSGYGYTF	NA	few	TRBJ1-2	TRBV29-1
TGTGCCAGCAGCTCGCATCGACTAGCGGGAGGGCTTCGAGGGCAGTTCTTC	CASSSHRLAGGLRGQFF	TRBD2	many	TRBJ2-1	TRBV7-2
TGTGCCAGCGGAAACCCTGCCGAAAAACTGTTTTTT	CASGNPAEKLFF	NA	many	TRBJ1-4	TRBV28
TGTGCCACCTCTACAGGGACGACTGAAGCTTTCTTT	CATSTGTTEAFF	NA	many	TRBJ1-1	TRBV2
TGTGCCAGCAGTGTCGAGAGCCCCGCGAACAATCAGCCCCAGCATTTT	CASSVESPANNQPQHF	NA	many	TRBJ1-5	TRBV2
TGTGCCAGCAGCCTCAACAGGAATCAGCCCCAGCATTTT	CASSLNRNQPQHF	NA	many	TRBJ1-5	TRBV6-1
TGTGCCACCAGTGATTCTGCCCAGGGGGGGACAGATACGCAGTATTTT	CATSDSAQGGTDTQYF	NA	NA	TRBJ2-3	TRBV24-1
TGTGCCAGCAGCCAAGCGGGCCAAGATAATTCACCCCTCCACTTT	CASSQAGQDNSPLHF	NA	many	TRBJ1-6	TRBV4-2
TGTGCCAGCTCACCACGGGGAGTCTTCCGTGAAGCTTTCTTT	CASSPRGVFREAFF	NA	NA	TRBJ1-1	TRBV18
TGTGCCACCAGCAGAGGACGAGGCCTAGGACACGAGCAGTACTTC	CATSRGRGLGHEQYF	NA	many	TRBJ2-7	TRBV15
TGCAGTGCTAGCCCCGGGACAACAGATACGCAGTATTTT	CSASPGTTDTQYF	NA	NA	TRBJ2-3	TRBV20-1
TGCGCCAGCAGCCCCGATAGCAATCAGCCCCAGCATTTT	CASSPDSNQPQHF	NA	NA	TRBJ1-5	TRBV5-1
TGCAGTGCTAAGACAGGGAATCGCTTAGCGAACACTGAAGCTTTCTTT	CSAKTGNRLANTEAFF	TRBD1	NA	TRBJ1-1	TRBV20-1
TGCGCCAGCAGCCTTGGTGGGGGCACCTTTAGCAATCAGCCCCAGCATTTT	CASSLGGGTFSNQPQHF	NA	few	TRBJ1-5	TRBV5-1
TGCAGTGTTTATCCCGGACTAGCGGTTAATGAGCAGTTCTTC	CSVYPGLAVNEQFF	TRBD2	medium-sized	TRBJ2-1	TRBV20-1
TGTGCCAGTAGCCTTGACGGGGACACTGAAGCTTTCTTT	CASSLDGDTEAFF	NA	few	TRBJ1-1	TRBV19
TGTGCCAGCACGGGGGGTGGCGGGGCGAAGACCCAGTACTTC	CASTGGGGAKTQYF	TRBD2	NA	TRBJ2-5	TRBV2